This paragraph reports one T cell receptor beta chain. Time point: baseline, week 1 (first vaccination visit). Treatment given: pre-vaccination baseline after standard-of-care therapy. Some clones are missing from TCRdb's copy, which holds only in-frame ones; the method was immunoSEQ multiplex PCR. Seen here are 70,000 to 100,000 clones, over 70% observed once, and the top ten hold 5.3%. These data come from a study of a mutant IDH1 vaccine in newly diagnosed glioma. Across the whole study: Among treated patients, approximately 60% were male and approximately 40% female, and mean age was about 39 years.

The starting material was PBMCs, obtained from a glioma patient treated with radiotherapy, temozolomide or both. The clonotype comes from a man between 35 and 55 years old with glioma. Some clones in this sample may be carry-over from other donors' samples.

The DNA for the CDR3 is TGTGCCAGTAGTATAGACCGGGGAAAACGGGAGACCCAGTACTTC. The encoded protein is CASSIDRGKRETQYF. The V gene is TRBV19, the J gene TRBJ2-5, with TRBD2 as a possible D gene (5 bases). The CDR3 has 15 amino acids. The V end was cut by 0 bases, the J end by 5 bases, with 13 bases between. Per the germline V gene, CDR1 is LNHDA and CDR2 is SQIVND (reference sequence).